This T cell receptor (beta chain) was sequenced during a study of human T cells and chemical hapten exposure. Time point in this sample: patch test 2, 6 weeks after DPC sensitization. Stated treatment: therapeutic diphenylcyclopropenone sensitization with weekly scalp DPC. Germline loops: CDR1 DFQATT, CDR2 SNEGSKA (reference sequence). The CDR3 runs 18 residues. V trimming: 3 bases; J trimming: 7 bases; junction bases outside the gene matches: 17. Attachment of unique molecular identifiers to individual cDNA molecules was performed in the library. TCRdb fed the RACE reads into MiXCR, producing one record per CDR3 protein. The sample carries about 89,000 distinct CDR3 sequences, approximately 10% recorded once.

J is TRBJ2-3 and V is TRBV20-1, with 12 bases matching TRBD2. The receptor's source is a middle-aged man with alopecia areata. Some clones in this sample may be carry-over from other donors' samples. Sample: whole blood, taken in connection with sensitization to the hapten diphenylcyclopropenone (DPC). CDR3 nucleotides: TGCAGTGCTAGGTCGGCTAGCGGGAGGGCCGAGGGGTTCAATACGCAGTATTTT. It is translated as CSARSASGRAEGFNTQYF.